Presented here are 19 T cell receptor beta chains from one specimen sequenced in a study of yellow fever vaccine responses in identical twins. From the RT-PCR reads, TCRdb called clonotypes with MiXCR, one entry per CDR3 protein. The profile shows fewer than 3,000 distinct CDR3 sequences, 65% to 90% of them singletons. This sample comprised T cells from blood (PBMCs), unsorted or a sorted subset (not recorded which), obtained before or after yellow fever vaccination (not recorded which). The receptors come from a woman between 18 and 29 years old who received the yellow fever vaccine.

The chain is built from TRBV13 and TRBJ2-5; D uncertain. V was cut by 5 bases and J by 4 bases, with 20 bases left in between. Germline-derived CDR1 and CDR2 are PRHDT and FYEKMQ (reference sequence). The CDR3 length is 16 residues. This CDR3 reads CASSSHGRSSRETQYF. The CDR3 DNA reads TGTGCCAGCAGCAGCCATGGCAGGTCCTCTAGAGAGACCCAGTACTTC.

The rearrangement links TRBV2 to TRBJ2-1; the D is unclear. V was trimmed by 1 base and J by 6 bases, leaving 7 bases between them. The CDR3 is made up of 13 amino acids. In germline, CDR1 is SNHLY, CDR2 FYNNEI. For the CDR3, the DNA is TGTGCCAGCAGTGAAGGACGATTCAATGAGCAGTTCTTC. It codes for CASSEGRFNEQFF.

The rearrangement joins TRBV4-1 to TRBJ2-7; 10 bases align to TRBD2. Trimming at V came to 0 bases and at J to 7 bases, leaving 6 bases not matched to a gene. This CDR3 contains 15 residues. CDR1 is MGHRA, CDR2 YSYEKL, per germline. CDR3 amino acids: CASSQEGLAVWEQYF. CDR3 bases: TGCGCCAGCAGCCAAGAAGGACTAGCGGTTTGGGAGCAGTACTTC.

The chain uses TRBV6-2 or TRBV6-3 and TRBJ2-3, with TRBD2 as a possible D gene (5 bases). Trimming took 0 bases from V and 8 from J, leaving 6 bases between them. The CDR3 spans 12 residues. Germline CDR1 MNHEY, CDR2 SVGEGT. This chain's CDR3 is CASSYSEGTQYF. The CDR3 nucleotides read TGTGCCAGCAGTTACTCCGAGGGTACGCAGTATTTT.

CDR3 DNA sequence: TGTGCCAGCAGTGACGGGTTCTACGAGCAGTACTTC. Residues: CASSDGFYEQYF. The genes are TRBV6-2 or TRBV6-3 and TRBJ2-7; D not resolved. The ends were cut back, 5 bases at V and 3 bases at J, with 8 bases in the middle. The CDR3 sequence is 12 residues long. CDR1 is MNHEY and CDR2 is SVGEGT in the germline V gene.

This clonotype was found a few times. The chain employs TRBV18 and TRBJ2-7, with D perhaps matching TRBD1 or TRBD2 (5 bases each). Trimming left V 4 bases short and J 2 bases short, with 9 bases between. Germline assignment: CDR1 KGHSH and CDR2 LQKENI. The CDR3 is 13 amino acids. The CDR3 DNA follows: TGTGCCAGCTCACTCGGGACCACCTACGAGCAGTACTTC. Amino acid sequence: CASSLGTTYEQYF.

The table lists this clonotype with a few counts. The rearrangement links TRBV5-1 to TRBJ1-1; 7 bases are shared with TRBD1. V shed 7 bases, J shed 5 bases, and the junction held 17 bases outside the gene matches. CDR3 size: 16 residues. CDR1 and CDR2 from the germline V gene are SGHRS and YFSETQ. The CDR3 region is CASRPGDRARRTEAFF. In DNA form, the CDR3 reads TGCGCCAGCCGACCGGGTGACAGGGCAAGACGGACTGAAGCTTTCTTT.

To note about this clonotype: The junction differs from germline at one of its ends, possibly a read error. This chain connects TRBV4-3 to TRBJ1-2; D perhaps matches TRBD1 (5 bases). The CDR3 runs 13 residues. In germline, CDR1 is LGHNA, CDR2 YSLEER. The DNA for the CDR3 is TGCGCCAGCAGCCAAGATCGGGGTATTAACAGGTCCTTC. It encodes CASSQDRGINRSF.

This chain connects TRBV7-6 to TRBJ1-1, with D possibly being TRBD1 (5 bases). V was shortened by 5 bases and J by 1 base, with 11 bases between the two germline ends. Germline loops: CDR1 SGHVS, CDR2 FNYEAQ. The CDR3 loop spans 14 amino acids. CDR3 in amino acids: CASSRRGPNTEAFF. Written as DNA, the CDR3 is TGTGCCAGCAGCCGGCGGGGCCCGAACACTGAAGCTTTCTTT.

This clonotype was picked up one time. V is TRBV11-3 and J is TRBJ2-3; D may be TRBD1 (5 bases). CDR3 size: 17 residues. V lost 3 bases and J lost 4, with 20 bases in between. CDR1 and CDR2 (germline): SGHNT, YENEEA. Here the CDR3 reads CASSFTGPGGPADTQYF. DNA of the CDR3: TGTGCCAGCAGCTTTACAGGCCCCGGTGGCCCGGCAGATACGCAGTATTTT.

The chain uses TRBV4-1 and TRBJ2-7, with D possibly matching TRBD1 (5 bases). The length of the CDR3 is 15 residues. The V gene lost 3 bases and the J gene lost 0 bases, with 12 bases spanning the gap. Germline V lookup: CDR1 MGHRA, CDR2 YSYEKL. The CDR3 DNA reads TGCGCCAGCAGCCAGATCAGGGAACCCTCCTACGAGCAGTACTTC. Protein: CASSQIREPSYEQYF.

The J gene is TRBJ1-1, the V gene TRBV5-4; D might be TRBD1 (5 bases). The ends were cut back, 0 bases at V and 5 bases at J, with 5 bases in the middle. The CDR3 runs to 12 residues. Germline V gene sequence: CDR1 SGHNT, CDR2 YYREEE (reference sequence). The CDR3 here is CASSLGTTEAFF. DNA for the CDR3: TGTGCCAGCAGCTTGGGGACAACTGAAGCTTTCTTT.

The CDR3 nucleotides are TGCGCCAGCAGCTTTAGATCCCCAGGCAGACAGTTCTTC. Protein sequence: CASSFRSPGRQFF. The gene calls are TRBV5-1 and TRBJ2-1; D ambiguous. The length of the CDR3 is 13 residues. Germline values: CDR1 SGHRS, CDR2 YFSETQ. V lost 2 bases and J lost 13, with 16 bases in between.

This rearrangement joins TRBV4-1 to TRBJ2-1, with 10 bases lining up with TRBD2. The germline CDR1 and CDR2 sequences are MGHRA and YSYEKL. V lost 0 bases and J lost 8; bases outside the gene matches: 4. The CDR3 runs to 15 residues. CDR3 sequence reads: CASSQEPSGSYEQFF. CDR3 nucleotide sequence: TGCGCCAGCAGCCAAGAGCCTAGCGGGAGTTATGAGCAGTTCTTC.

This rearrangement joins TRBV10-3 to TRBJ2-3; no reliable D call. Germline V gene sequence: CDR1 ENHRY, CDR2 SYGVKD. This CDR3 is 13 amino acids long. Deletions cut 2 bases from V and 6 bases from J, with 9 bases between. The CDR3 sequence is CAISEAFLDTQYF. The CDR3 coding sequence is TGTGCCATCAGTGAGGCCTTTTTGGATACGCAGTATTTT.

This chain connects TRBV29-1 to TRBJ2-5, with a possible D match to TRBD1 (5 bases). Trimming pared 7 bases from V and 4 bases from J, leaving 13 bases between. The CDR3 contains 12 residues. CDR1 is SQVTM, CDR2 ANQGSEA, per germline. Here the CDR3 reads CSARETAETQYF. DNA of the CDR3: TGCAGCGCCAGGGAAACTGCAGAGACCCAGTACTTC. The full variable domain, with the rest looked up from reference TRBV29-1 and TRBJ2-5, is SAVISQKPSRDICQRGTSLTIQCQVDSQVTMMFWYRQQPGQSLTLIATANQGSEATYESGFVIDKFPISRPNLTFSTLTVSNMSPEDSSIYLCSARETAETQYFGPGTRLLVL.

The chain joins TRBV29-1 to TRBJ1-1; D gene uncertain. Germline CDR1 is SQVTM and CDR2 is ANQGSEA. The CDR3 loop spans 12 amino acids. V dropped 4 bases and J dropped 1 base, with 7 bases sitting between them. CDR3 in DNA: TGCAGCGTTGTTCTCCCGAACACTGAAGCTTTCTTT. Translating it yields CSVVLPNTEAFF.

V usage is TRBV3-1 and J usage is TRBJ2-5; D not certain. CDR3 length: 14 amino acids. Looked up from germline, CDR1 is LGHDT and CDR2 is YNNKEL (reference sequence). Deletions cut 4 bases from V and 3 bases from J, with 12 bases between. This CDR3 is CASSPTSIKETQYF. The CDR3 nucleotides are TGTGCCAGCAGCCCCACCAGTATCAAAGAGACCCAGTACTTC.

The CDR3 coding sequence is TGTGCCAGCAGCCAGGTAACAGGCTTCAGCTCCTACGAGCAGTACTTC. Translating it yields CASSQVTGFSSYEQYF. This chain uses TRBV4-2 with TRBJ2-7; D is possibly TRBD1 (5 bases). The CDR3 extends over 16 amino acids. Deletions cut 3 bases from V and 0 bases from J, with 15 bases between. Germline V gene data show CDR1 as LGHNA and CDR2 as YNFKEQ.